The subject of this entry is one TCR beta chain. Its antigen is currently unknown. This specimen includes other DNA sequences encoding the same CDR3. Produced via immunoSEQ multiplex PCR; TCRdb's table is partial and in-frame only. The table lists about 99,000 clones, over 85% of them singletons, with around 1% in the top ten. CDR1 is SGHDT, CDR2 YYEEEE, per germline. Trimming took off 2 bases at V and 0 bases at J, with 11 bases between the two ends. The CDR3 is made up of 16 amino acids. The sample originates from a study of graft-versus-host responses after intestinal transplantation. The genes are TRBV5-6 and TRBJ1-4; a possible D gene is TRBD1 (5 bases). The sample consisted of unstimulated CD8+ T cells sorted from spleen or lymph node cells, taken before intestinal transplant. This clonotype was obtained from a human donor who received an intestinal transplant. CDR3 sequence: CASSFDGHSTNEKLFF. CDR3 DNA: TGTGCCAGCAGCTTCGACGGACATTCAACTAATGAAAAACTGTTTTTT.